The clone carrying this TCR beta chain has a handful of counts. The sample comes from a study of blood T cell repertoires in COVID-19. About the research overall: T cells, B-cell-depleted T cells, or PBMCs provided the cDNA or gDNA that served as material.

Germline loops: CDR1 MGHRA, CDR2 YSYEKL. V was clipped by 0 bases and J by 4 bases; unmatched bases: 15. This CDR3 comprises 20 residues. Authors' processing steps: Scientists estimated how many nucleated cells there were by amplifying reference gene primers. Profiling relied on immunoSEQ multiplex PCR, and the TCRdb table lists in-frame clones only, not all of them. D and trimming come from the DNA, and the V and J calls and clone size come from that table. The sample contains approximately 260,000 clones, 75% to 90% of which appear only once. This TCR was sampled from a man in his fifties or sixties who had recovered from COVID-19. Sequencing was performed on peripheral blood. The J gene is TRBJ1-5, the V gene TRBV4-1, with 10 bases matching TRBD1. CDR3 DNA: TGCGCCAGCAGCCAAGATCAGGGGACAGGGGCCCCCCTGAGGAATCAGCCCCAGCATTTT. It translates to CASSQDQGTGAPLRNQPQHF.